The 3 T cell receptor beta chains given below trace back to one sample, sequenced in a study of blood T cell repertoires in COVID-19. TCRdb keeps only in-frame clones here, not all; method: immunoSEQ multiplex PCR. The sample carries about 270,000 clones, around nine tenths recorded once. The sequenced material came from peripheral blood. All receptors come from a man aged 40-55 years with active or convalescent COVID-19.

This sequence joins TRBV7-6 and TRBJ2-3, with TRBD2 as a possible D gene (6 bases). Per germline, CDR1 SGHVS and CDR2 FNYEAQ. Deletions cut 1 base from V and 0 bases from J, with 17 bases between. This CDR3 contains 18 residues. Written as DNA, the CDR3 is TGTGCCAGCAGCTTAGAGGGGTTGGAGGGACTGAGCACAGATACGCAGTATTTT. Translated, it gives CASSLEGLEGLSTDTQYF.

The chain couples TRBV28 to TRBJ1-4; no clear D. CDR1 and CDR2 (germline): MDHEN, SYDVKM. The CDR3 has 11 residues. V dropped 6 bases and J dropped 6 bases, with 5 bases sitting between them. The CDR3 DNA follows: TGTGCCAGCAGCCCGGATGAAAAACTGTTTTTT. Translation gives CASSPDEKLFF. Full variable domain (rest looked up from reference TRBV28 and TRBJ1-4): DVKVTQSSRYLVKRTGEKVFLECVQDMDHENMFWYRQDPGLGLRLIYFSYDVKMKEKGDIPEGYSVSREKKERFSLILESASTNQTSMYLCASSPDEKLFFGSGTQLSVL.

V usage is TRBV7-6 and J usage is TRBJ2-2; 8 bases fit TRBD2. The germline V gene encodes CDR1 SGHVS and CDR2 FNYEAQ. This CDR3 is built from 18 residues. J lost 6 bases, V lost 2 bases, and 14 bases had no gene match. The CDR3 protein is CASSLSLAGGTNPGELFF. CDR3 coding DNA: TGTGCCAGCAGCTTATCATTGGCGGGAGGAACTAACCCCGGGGAGCTGTTTTTT. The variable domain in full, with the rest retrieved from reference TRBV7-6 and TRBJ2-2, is GAGVSQSPRYKVTKRGQDVALRCDPISGHVSLYWYRQALGQGPEFLTYFNYEAQQDKSGLPNDRFSAERPEGSISTLTIQRTEQRDSAMYRCASSLSLAGGTNPGELFFGEGSRLTVL.